These 31 T cell receptor beta chains came from one sample sequenced in a study of identical twins. TCRdb re-analysed the 5' RACE reads in MiXCR, keeping a single row per CDR3 protein. There are 700,000 to 950,000 distinct CDR3 sequences in the sample; 9% to 15% occur only once, and 1.5% to 2% lies in the top ten. The same data also contributed to another study, on yellow fever vaccine responses in identical twins.

Source material: PBMCs. The receptors were sampled from a woman under 30 in good health.

The chain has TRBV20-1 and TRBJ2-7; D is ambiguous. The germline gives CDR1 DFQATT, CDR2 SNEGSKA (reference sequence). The CDR3 runs 14 residues. V shed 2 bases and J shed 0 bases, with 11 bases lying between them. This CDR3 is CSARLARSSYEQYF. In nucleotides, the CDR3 is TGCAGTGCTAGACTTGCGAGAAGCTCCTACGAGCAGTACTTC.

The chain recombines TRBV29-1 with TRBJ2-2, with D uncertain. Germline V gives CDR1 SQVTM, CDR2 ANQGSEA. CDR3 size: 14 residues. The V gene lost 6 bases and the J gene lost 7 bases, with 18 bases spanning the gap. The CDR3 is CSVVGLVGNGELFF. In DNA, the CDR3 is TGCAGCGTCGTTGGGCTAGTGGGGAACGGGGAGCTGTTTTTT.

J is TRBJ1-5 and V is TRBV18, with TRBD1 as a possible D gene (5 bases). The CDR3 has 17 residues. Germline V gene data show CDR1 as KGHSH and CDR2 as LQKENI. Between the trimmed V and J ends, which lost 1 base and 4 bases, there was a span of 17 bases. CDR3 nucleotides: TGTGCCAGCTCACCACGTCGGGGCAGCGACGGTAATCAGCCCCAGCATTTT. This sequence encodes CASSPRRGSDGNQPQHF.

CDR3 loop: CASSLSGGLGETQYF. Here the CDR3 DNA reads TGTGCCAGCAGTCTCTCGGGGGGGCTTGGGGAGACCCAGTACTTC. V usage is TRBV7-6 and J usage is TRBJ2-5; 8 nucleotides line up with TRBD2. This CDR3 contains 15 residues. Looked up from germline, CDR1 is SGHVS and CDR2 is FNYEAQ. The V gene end was trimmed by 6 bases and the J gene end by 5 bases; junction bases not matched to a gene: 11.

This clonotype was picked up a small number of times. V usage is TRBV7-9 and J usage is TRBJ2-7, with TRBD2 identical over 7 bases. CDR1 SEHNR and CDR2 FQNEAQ come from the germline V gene (reference sequence). V trimming: 4 bases; J trimming: 4 bases; junction bases outside the gene matches: 10. The length of the CDR3 is 15 residues. The CDR3, as DNA: TGTGCCAGCAGCTCGGGACTACTAAGCCTTTACGAGCAGTACTTC. As protein: CASSSGLLSLYEQYF.

There are a few counts of this clonotype. The rearrangement joins TRBV5-5 to TRBJ2-3; D is uncertain. The CDR3 runs 14 residues. Germline assignment: CDR1 SGHKS and CDR2 YYEKEE (reference sequence). V was cut by 2 bases and J by 2 bases, with 9 bases left in between. The CDR3 loop is CASSFKLVTDTQYF. The CDR3 DNA reads as TGTGCCAGCAGCTTTAAGCTGGTCACAGATACGCAGTATTTT.

This clonotype was counted between two and nine times. The chain has TRBV11-1 and TRBJ2-7; 7 nucleotides match TRBD2. The CDR3 has 18 amino acids. V lost 1 base, J lost 1 base, and 13 bases stayed unmatched. The V gene's germline CDR1 is SGHAT and CDR2 FQDESV (reference sequence). The CDR3 nucleotides are TGTGCCAGCAGCTTAGAGGGTCACGGGAGGTTGGGATCCTACGAGCAGTACTTC. Translated: CASSLEGHGRLGSYEQYF.

Many counts were recorded for this clonotype. The chain has TRBV27 and TRBJ2-1; D not resolved. V gave up 8 bases and J gave up 3 bases, with 14 bases separating them. The germline V gene encodes CDR1 MNHEY and CDR2 SMNVEV (reference sequence). The CDR3 is made up of 14 amino acids. The CDR3 region is CASGVMQDYNEQFF. The CDR3 DNA reads as TGTGCCAGCGGGGTAATGCAGGACTACAATGAGCAGTTCTTC.

The rearrangement links TRBV19 to TRBJ2-2; D tentatively reads TRBD1 or TRBD2 (5 bases each). In germline, CDR1 is LNHDA, CDR2 SQIVND (reference sequence). V lost 11 bases and J 3 bases, leaving 13 bases between the germline ends. The CDR3 covers 13 residues. The CDR3 nucleotides are TGTGCCCCCTGGCAGGGAGACACCGGGGAGCTGTTTTTT. This encodes CAPWQGDTGELFF.

This clonotype was detected ten times or more. The gene calls are TRBV20-1 and TRBJ1-2; D remains unclear. The CDR3 has 13 residues. Trimming removed 6 bases at V and 4 bases at J, with 15 bases between. Per the germline V gene, CDR1 is DFQATT and CDR2 is SNEGSKA (reference sequence). The CDR3 DNA follows: TGCAGTGCCATACCGGAGGGCGGCTATGGCTACACCTTC. Translated: CSAIPEGGYGYTF.

This clonotype was picked up a small number of times. V is TRBV10-3 and J is TRBJ2-1; 7 bases are shared with TRBD1. Germline CDR1 and CDR2: ENHRY and SYGVKD. The trim removed 9 bases at V and 3 bases at J, leaving 5 bases unmatched. This CDR3 spans 13 amino acids. The CDR3 protein is CAMAGTVYNEQFF. As DNA, the CDR3 is TGTGCCATGGCCGGGACAGTCTACAATGAGCAGTTCTTC.

The chain has TRBV5-1 and TRBJ1-5; D call uncertain. From germline, CDR1 is SGHRS and CDR2 YFSETQ. CDR3 length equals 15 residues. Trimming cost V 2 bases and J 4 bases, with 13 bases left between them. The CDR3 nucleotides are TGCGCCAGCAGCTTAGCCGGTCGGCAGAATCAGCCCCAGCATTTT. This gives the protein CASSLAGRQNQPQHF.

This clonotype was observed a handful of times. The CDR3 is CASSLAGTLRTDTQYF. DNA for the CDR3: TGCGCCAGCAGCTTGGCCGGGACACTTCGGACAGATACGCAGTATTTT. This chain joins TRBV5-1 and TRBJ2-3; a possible D gene is TRBD1 (6 bases). There are 16 residues in the CDR3. Trimming shortened V by 0 bases and J by 3 bases, and 14 bases separated the two germline ends. Germline V lookup: CDR1 SGHRS, CDR2 YFSETQ.

This clonotype was observed many times. The gene calls are TRBV20-1 and TRBJ1-4; D uncertain. The CDR3 length is 13 residues. Germline-derived CDR1 and CDR2 are DFQATT and SNEGSKA (reference sequence). The V end lost 1 base, the J end lost 5 bases, and 8 bases lay between the germline ends. CDR3 in amino acids: CSARASSNEKLFF. The CDR3 DNA follows: TGCAGTGCTAGAGCATCCTCGAATGAAAAACTGTTTTTT.

The sample holds a few counts of this clonotype. The chain carries TRBV6-2 or TRBV6-3 and TRBJ2-7; TRBD1 is a possible D gene (6 bases). Per germline, CDR1 MNHEY and CDR2 SVGEGT. The CDR3 has 15 amino acids. The V end was cut by 5 bases, the J end by 4 bases, with 18 bases between. The CDR3 here is CASSPSHRAGYEQYV. The CDR3 DNA is TGTGCCAGCAGTCCATCCCACAGGGCTGGTTACGAGCAGTACGTC.

This clonotype was detected a few times. The chain combines TRBV18 with TRBJ2-7; weak D call: TRBD1 (6 bases). The CDR3 extends over 14 amino acids. Germline CDR1 is KGHSH and CDR2 is LQKENI. Trimming left V 5 bases short and J 4 bases short, with 15 bases between. Written as DNA, the CDR3 is TGTGCCAGCTCATCGGGTAGGACAGAATACGAGCAGTACGTC. Amino acids: CASSSGRTEYEQYV.

This sequence joins TRBV20-1 and TRBJ2-4, with unresolved D. Germline values: CDR1 DFQATT, CDR2 SNEGSKA (reference sequence). The CDR3 is 11 amino acids. Trimming took off 6 bases at V and 6 bases at J, with 9 bases between the two ends. This chain's CDR3 is CSAGPGNIQYF. The CDR3, as DNA: TGCAGTGCCGGCCCGGGAAACATTCAGTACTTC.

The table lists this clonotype with a few counts. The V gene is TRBV12-3 or TRBV12-4, the J gene TRBJ1-4; possibly TRBD1 for D (5 bases). V was shortened by 5 bases and J by 7 bases, with 20 bases between the two germline ends. The CDR3 has 16 amino acids. CDR3 sequence (DNA): TGTGCCAGCAGTCCCCCCCGGGCCCCGGGACGTGAAAAACTGTTTTTT. Protein sequence: CASSPPRAPGREKLFF.

This chain links TRBV10-3 with TRBJ2-3, with D possibly TRBD1 on 6 matching bases. Trimming pared 3 bases from V and 0 bases from J, leaving 13 bases between. This CDR3 spans 16 amino acids. Germline CDR1 ENHRY, CDR2 SYGVKD. The CDR3 sequence: CAISETGPGSTDTQYF. In DNA form, the CDR3 reads TGTGCCATCAGTGAAACAGGGCCGGGCAGCACAGATACGCAGTATTTT.

This clonotype was detected ten times or more. The gene calls are TRBV10-3 and TRBJ1-1; TRBD1 matches at 10 bases. The CDR3 consists of 14 residues. V lost 0 bases and J lost 8; bases outside the gene matches: 3. CDR1 is ENHRY and CDR2 is SYGVKD in the germline V gene. CDR3: CAISESGTGAEAFF. Written as DNA, the CDR3 is TGTGCCATCAGTGAGTCCGGGACAGGGGCAGAAGCTTTCTTT.

This clonotype was counted ten times or more. This chain joins TRBV12-3 or TRBV12-4 and TRBJ1-1, with TRBD1 matching over 7 bases. The CDR3 contains 16 residues. Trimming removed 5 bases from V and 0 bases from J; junction bases left unmatched: 9. The CDR3 DNA follows: TGTGCCAGCAGTCGCGGTTTAGGGGGCCTGAACACTGAAGCTTTCTTT. This translates into CASSRGLGGLNTEAFF.

This clonotype turned up a few times. The V call is TRBV6-5, the J call TRBJ2-1; D is unresolved. The CDR3 sequence is 18 residues long. Germline CDR1 reads MNHEY; CDR2 reads SVGAGI. V was cut by 2 bases and J by 8 bases, with 25 bases left in between. CDR3 coding DNA: TGTGCCAGCAGTTACGGACGCCGCGGAGCGCTTGGTATATATGAGCAGTTCTTC. Translation: CASSYGRRGALGIYEQFF.

This CDR3 is CASSFLDEKLFF. The CDR3 nucleotides are TGTGCCAGCAGCTTCTTAGATGAAAAACTGTTTTTT. This chain connects TRBV11-2 to TRBJ1-4; no definite D call. Germline CDR1 SGHAT, CDR2 FQNNGV. The V end was cut by 3 bases, the J end by 6 bases, with 5 bases between. CDR3 size: 12 residues.

There are a few counts of this clonotype. This chain connects TRBV7-8 to TRBJ2-3, with 8 bases aligning to TRBD2. The CDR3 extends over 16 amino acids. Trimming cost V 5 bases and J 0 bases; bases outside gene matches: 7. Germline V CDR1 and CDR2: SGHVS, FQNEAQ. The CDR3: CASSPVSGGSTDTQYF. CDR3 nucleotides: TGTGCCAGCAGCCCGGTCAGCGGGGGAAGCACAGATACGCAGTATTTT.

The rearrangement uses TRBV2 and TRBJ2-5; the D gene is possibly TRBD2 (6 bases). Germline V gives CDR1 SNHLY, CDR2 FYNNEI. The CDR3 sequence is 16 residues long. Between the trimmed V and J ends, which lost 4 bases and 1 base, there was a span of 16 bases. In DNA, the CDR3 is TGTGCCAGCAGTGCGGACTCTATGGGACTCCAAGAGACCCAGTACTTC. Translating gives CASSADSMGLQETQYF.

The genes are TRBV28 and TRBJ2-3; no firm D call. Germline V gene data show CDR1 as MDHEN and CDR2 as SYDVKM. V dropped 5 bases and J dropped 0 bases, with 15 bases sitting between them. The CDR3 spans 16 residues. As DNA, the CDR3 is TGTGCCAGCAGTAAACACCCCTATTCCAGCACAGATACGCAGTATTTT. It translates to CASSKHPYSSTDTQYF.

The J gene is TRBJ2-2, the V gene TRBV2; D may be TRBD1 (6 bases). The germline V gene encodes CDR1 SNHLY and CDR2 FYNNEI. This CDR3 region has 14 residues. V lost 8 bases and J 1 base, leaving 11 bases between the germline ends. The CDR3 loop is CASGDMVNTGELFF. CDR3 nucleotides: TGTGCCAGCGGGGACATGGTGAACACCGGGGAGCTGTTTTTT. The complete variable domain, with remaining parts taken from reference TRBV2 and TRBJ2-2, reads EPEVTQTPSHQVTQMGQEVILRCVPISNHLYFYWYRQILGQKVEFLVSFYNNEISEKSEIFDDQFSVERPDGSNFTLKIRSTKLEDSAMYFCASGDMVNTGELFFGEGSRLTVL.

This clonotype has just a few counts. V and J are TRBV12-3 or TRBV12-4 and TRBJ2-5; D not certain. With 6 bases removed from V and 0 bases from J, the gap between germline ends came to 11 bases. The CDR3 sequence is 14 residues long. The CDR3 nucleotides read TGTGCCAGCAGAGGGCCCGAGTACCAAGAGACCCAGTACTTC. This gives the protein CASRGPEYQETQYF.

The chain has TRBV19 and TRBJ1-5, with TRBD1 matching 8 bases. The germline gives CDR1 LNHDA, CDR2 SQIVND (reference sequence). The CDR3 runs to 16 residues. The trim removed 6 bases at V and 4 bases at J, leaving 11 bases unmatched. This CDR3 reads CASRPTGTGLNQPQHF. In DNA, the CDR3 is TGTGCCAGTAGACCGACCGGGACAGGCCTAAATCAGCCCCAGCATTTT.

The chain combines TRBV28 with TRBJ2-7, with D unclear. The V end was cut by 6 bases, the J end by 7 bases, with 16 bases between. CDR3 length: 13 amino acids. Germline V CDR1 and CDR2: MDHEN, SYDVKM. CDR3 nucleotide sequence: TGTGCCAGCAGGGGCCCGGTCCCCAGTGAGCAGTACTTC. Its protein product is CASRGPVPSEQYF. The complete variable domain, with remaining parts taken from reference TRBV28 and TRBJ2-7, reads DVKVTQSSRYLVKRTGEKVFLECVQDMDHENMFWYRQDPGLGLRLIYFSYDVKMKEKGDIPEGYSVSREKKERFSLILESASTNQTSMYLCASRGPVPSEQYFGPGTRLTVT.

This clonotype was observed at least ten times. The chain links TRBV29-1 to TRBJ2-3; tentatively, D is TRBD2 (5 bases). Germline CDR1 is SQVTM and CDR2 is ANQGSEA. The CDR3 length is 11 residues. V was trimmed by 2 bases and J by 9 bases, leaving 9 bases between them. As DNA, the CDR3 is TGCAGCGTTGAACGGGGTCCAACGCAGTATTTT. Translated, it gives CSVERGPTQYF.